The clone carrying this T cell receptor (beta chain) was seen a single time. This sample is part of a study of CD8+ T cells in alopecia areata. Once RNA had been extracted, it was reverse transcribed into cDNA to act as the sequencing template. Some clones are missing from TCRdb's copy, which holds only in-frame ones; the method was immunoSEQ multiplex PCR. The table lists tens of thousands of clones, over 25% of them singletons. CDR1 is SGHDN and CDR2 is FVKESK in the germline V gene. The CDR3 runs to 14 residues. V lost 2 bases, J lost 5 bases, and 12 bases lay in between. The treatment here: oral pan-JAK inhibitor, 5-10 mg twice daily.

The TCR comes from a human donor with alopecia areata. The chain has TRBV14 and TRBJ2-5, with a weak D call TRBD1 (7 bases). This sample comprised CD8+ T cells sorted from blood, obtained at week 4, from a patient treated with tofacitinib. CDR3: CASSQFRGRETQYF. The CDR3, as DNA: TGTGCCAGCAGCCAATTCAGGGGGAGGGAGACCCAGTACTTC.